This is a list of T cell receptor beta chains from one sample in a study of blood T cell repertoires in COVID-19. Measured with immunoSEQ multiplex PCR; TCRdb has only the in-frame clones, and not every one. The sample holds hundreds of thousands of clones; approximately 87% are singletons and the top ten take about 1.6%. Input material: peripheral blood. The receptor set was obtained from a middle-aged woman who had recovered from COVID-19. CDR3s include the opening cysteine and the closing phenylalanine or tryptophan. The order of the fields is D gene, V gene, J gene, clone size, CDR3 DNA, CDR3 protein. The D gene is left open where the match is weak. The size of a clone is reported for some rows only, either as once, few or many, or as a class for expanded clones.

TRBD1	TRBV19	TRBJ1-4	-	TGTGCCACCGGACCCTACAGGGGGGATAATGAAAAACTGTTTTTT	CATGPYRGDNEKLFF
TRBD1	TRBV6-5	TRBJ1-1	once	TGTGCCAGCAGTTATCTGACAGGGGGCTACACTGAAGCTTTCTTT	CASSYLTGGYTEAFF
TRBD1	TRBV11-3	TRBJ2-7	-	TGTGCCAGCAGCCAGAGAGGACAGGGGGCCTACGAGCAGTACTTC	CASSQRGQGAYEQYF
-	TRBV9	TRBJ1-6	-	TGTGCCAGCAGCGTAGCTACGGGCTCCTATAATTCACCCCTCCACTTT	CASSVATGSYNSPLHF
-	TRBV5-1	TRBJ1-1	-	TGCGCCAGCAGCTCACAGGGAGACACTGAAGCTTTCTTT	CASSSQGDTEAFF
-	TRBV10-2	TRBJ1-6	-	TGCGCCAGCAGTAACTCACGACAGGAGGCGGATTCACCCCTCCACTTT	CASSNSRQEADSPLHF
TRBD2	TRBV11-2	TRBJ2-3	-	TGTGCCAGCAGGTGGACTAGCGGGGGCAGCAGCACAGATACGCAGTATTTT	CASRWTSGGSSTDTQYF
-	TRBV5-1	TRBJ1-1	-	TGCGCCAGCAGCCGAACTGGGCCGAACACTGAAGCTTTCTTT	CASSRTGPNTEAFF
-	TRBV19	TRBJ1-5	-	TGTGCCAGTAGAAGTGAGGGTTATAGCAATCAGCCCCAGCATTTT	CASRSEGYSNQPQHF
-	TRBV4-3	TRBJ1-4	-	TGCGCCAGCAGCCAAGACATCAATGAAAAACTGTTTTTT	CASSQDINEKLFF
-	TRBV5-6	TRBJ1-2	-	TGTGCCAGCAGTCTGTTCGGGGAAGGGGGCTACACCTTC	CASSLFGEGGYTF
TRBD1	TRBV18	TRBJ1-3	once	TGTGCCAGCTCACCGCCCGGGACAGCCGGAAACACCATATATTTT	CASSPPGTAGNTIYF
TRBD1	TRBV2	TRBJ1-1	once	TGTGCCAGCAGTGAGGACAGGCCTGAAGCTTTCTTT	CASSEDRPEAFF
-	TRBV19	TRBJ2-5	-	TGTGCCAGTAGGGCCCAGGGGGGCGAAGAGACCCAGTACTTC	CASRAQGGEETQYF
TRBD2	TRBV10-3	TRBJ2-7	-	TGTGCCGCCAGCCTAGCGGGGGGGTATGACGAGCAGTACTTC	CAASLAGGYDEQYF
-	TRBV5-1	TRBJ2-7	-	TGCGCCAGCAGAACCGGGACAACTAGCTACGAGCAGTACTTC	CASRTGTTSYEQYF
-	TRBV6-5	TRBJ1-2	-	TGTGCCAGCTGTCCCAGTAGGGAGTATGGCTACACCTTC	CASCPSREYGYTF
-	TRBV25-1	TRBJ1-5	-	TGTGCCAGCAGTGATGGCCCTTATCAGCCCCAGCATTTT	CASSDGPYQPQHF
-	TRBV11-3	TRBJ2-3	-	TGTGCCAGCAGTCCAAACAGGGCAGATACGCAGTATTTT	CASSPNRADTQYF
-	TRBV2	TRBJ1-5	once	TGTGCCAGCAGTGTTAGGGGGGGGTCCTATCAGCCCCAGCATTTT	CASSVRGGSYQPQHF
-	TRBV7-2	TRBJ2-1	-	TGTGCCAGCAGCCGACTCTACAATGAGCAGTTCTTC	CASSRLYNEQFF
TRBD1	TRBV9	TRBJ2-2	-	TGTGCCAGCAGCAACAAACAGGGGGCGGCGAACACCGGGGAGCTGTTTTTT	CASSNKQGAANTGELFF
-	TRBV11-3	TRBJ1-1	-	TGTGCCGAAGGTAGGGGCAACACTGAAGCTTTCTTT	CAEGRGNTEAFF
-	TRBV7-8	TRBJ1-2	-	TGTGCCAGCAGCTTAGCATCGGGGTCCGGCTACACCTTC	CASSLASGSGYTF
-	TRBV4-3	TRBJ1-3	-	TGCGCCAGCAGCTTCGGCCGACAGCTCTCTGGAAACACCATATATTTT	CASSFGRQLSGNTIYF
TRBD1	TRBV7-8	TRBJ2-7	-	TGTGCCAGCAGGTGGGACAGGGGCGATATCTACGAGCAGTACTTC	CASRWDRGDIYEQYF
-	TRBV5-1	TRBJ2-7	-	TGCGCCAGCTCCTACAGGCGATCCTACGAGCAGTACTTC	CASSYRRSYEQYF
-	TRBV28	TRBJ1-1	-	TGTGCCAGCAGTCCCAAGCGGACCGGGAACACTGAAGCTTTCTTT	CASSPKRTGNTEAFF
TRBD1	TRBV6-2/TRBV6-3	TRBJ2-7	-	TGTGCCAGCAGTCAACGACAGGGGGACTACGAGCAGTACTTC	CASSQRQGDYEQYF
TRBD1	TRBV5-4	TRBJ2-7	once	TGTGCCAGCAGCCCGGACAGGGTATCTCACTCCTACGAGCAGTACTTC	CASSPDRVSHSYEQYF
-	TRBV27	TRBJ2-3	-	TGTGCCAGCAGGTCCTTTACAGGGCTTAGCACAGATACGCAGTATTTT	CASRSFTGLSTDTQYF
TRBD2	TRBV7-2	TRBJ2-3	-	TGTGCCAGCAGCTTTATAGCGGGGGGAACGGGTGGCACAGATACGCAGTATTTT	CASSFIAGGTGGTDTQYF
-	TRBV29-1	TRBJ2-5	-	TGCAGCGTTCAGGACAACCAAGAGACCCAGTACTTC	CSVQDNQETQYF
TRBD1	TRBV6-5	TRBJ2-7	-	TGTGCCAGCACACGACAGGGTGCTTCCTACGAGCAGTACTTC	CASTRQGASYEQYF
-	TRBV19	TRBJ2-6	-	TGTGCCAGTAGTATGTACAGGGACACTGGGGCCAACGTCCTGACTTTC	CASSMYRDTGANVLTF
-	TRBV6-5	TRBJ2-5	once	TGTGCCAGCAGTTTACTAGCTGCCCCGGAGACCCAGTACTTC	CASSLLAAPETQYF